Reported below is one TCR beta chain. Its antigen is unidentified. These data come from a study of OX40 agonist ivuxolimab in advanced cancers. Study information: Patients were dosed with the agonistic anti-OX40 (CD134) antibody ivuxolimab. Patients treated during dose escalation were battling hepatocellular carcinoma, melanoma, renal cell or head and neck cancer. Earlier treatment with anti-PD-1, anti-PD-L1 or anti-CTLA-4 was permitted, and less than 50% had received some.

General study points: Average numbers of expanded clones were greater in CD8+ T cells than in CD4+.

TCRdb's copy holds only in-frame clones and misses some; the assay was immunoSEQ multiplex PCR. Of around 80,000 clones in the sample, about nine tenths were seen once. Trimming left V 3 bases short and J 4 bases short, with 15 bases between. CDR3 length equals 15 residues. Germline CDR1 WNHNN, CDR2 SYGVQD (reference sequence). This sequence joins TRBV10-1 and TRBJ1-1; D is undetermined. The TCR sequence derives from an adult with an advanced solid tumor such as melanoma, head and neck, liver or kidney cancer. The specimen comprised CD4+ or CD8+ T cells sorted from blood, sampled in a trial of the OX40 agonist ivuxolimab. The CDR3 loop reads CASSDQGLIRTEAFF. The CDR3 bases are TGCGCCAGCAGTGACCAAGGACTTATTCGCACTGAAGCTTTCTTT.